Listed here is a single T cell receptor beta chain. V was shortened by 1 base and J by 2 bases, with 6 bases between the two germline ends. This CDR3 has 13 amino acids. Germline V gene data show CDR1 as SGDLS and CDR2 as YYNGEE. This record comes from a study of technical replicates of blood from several donors. Assay: immunoSEQ multiplex PCR; the TCRdb copy retains only in-frame clones and omits some. Of roughly 93,000 clones listed, 95% are singletons. Material: T cells isolated from PBMCs. The chain recombines TRBV9 with TRBJ1-1; D is undetermined. The origin of this receptor is a human donor in good health. CDR3: CASSVSPNTEAFF. The CDR3 DNA reads as TGTGCCAGCAGCGTATCCCCTAACACTGAAGCTTTCTTT.